This TCR beta chain was recovered during a study of shared clonotypes between healthy human individuals. Study observations and caveats: Clonotype sharing across donors was expected to vary with sequencing depth.

This CDR3 has 14 residues. The germline V gene has CDR1 MDHEN and CDR2 SYDVKM. The V and J ends lost 8 bases and 7 bases respectively, with 18 bases between them. CD45RO-negative CD8 cells positively selected for CCR7 made up the naive population, which excluded terminally differentiated effector memory CD45RA+ cells. Libraries were prepared by immunoSEQ multiplex PCR; TCRdb keeps only in-frame clonotypes and omits some of them. The table includes around 580,000 clones, roughly 98% detected once. As to this clone: What it binds is unknown.

The clonotype was recovered from a man between 25 and 39 years old in good health. The material sequenced was naive CD8+ T cells sorted from blood. The chain carries TRBV28 and TRBJ2-1, with a tentative D call TRBD2 (5 bases). The CDR3 is CASHDHEGWNEQFF. The CDR3 DNA is TGTGCCAGCCACGACCACGAGGGTTGGAATGAGCAGTTCTTC.